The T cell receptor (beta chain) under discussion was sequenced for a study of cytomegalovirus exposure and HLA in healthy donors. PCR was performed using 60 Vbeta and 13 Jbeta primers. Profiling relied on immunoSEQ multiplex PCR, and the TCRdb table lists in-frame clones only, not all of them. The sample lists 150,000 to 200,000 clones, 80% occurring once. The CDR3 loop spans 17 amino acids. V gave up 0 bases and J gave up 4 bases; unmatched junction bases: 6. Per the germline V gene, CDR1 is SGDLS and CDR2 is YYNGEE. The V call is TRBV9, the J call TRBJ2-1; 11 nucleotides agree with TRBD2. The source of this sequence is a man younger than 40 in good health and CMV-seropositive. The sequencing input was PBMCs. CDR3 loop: CASSVGLAGGPYNEQFF. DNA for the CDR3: TGTGCCAGCAGCGTAGGCCTAGCGGGAGGACCATACAATGAGCAGTTCTTC. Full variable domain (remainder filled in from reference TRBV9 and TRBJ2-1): DSGVTQTPKHLITATGQRVTLRCSPRSGDLSVYWYQQSLDQGLQFLIQYYNGEERAKGNILERFSAQQFPDLHSELNLSSLELGDSALYFCASSVGLAGGPYNEQFFGPGTRLTVL.